The T cell receptor (beta chain) described here comes from a study of T-cell memory formation after mild COVID-19 (dated by TCRdb to about 2021). With respect to the entire study: Most TCR sequence clusters were specific to one of the two donors. In a couple of donors, T-cell clones that expanded and contracted after mild COVID-19 were followed by sequencing TCRalpha and TCRbeta repertoires longitudinally. Two young, previously healthy adult volunteers made up the cohort, one male and one female. Overall study outcomes, separate from this receptor: Some responding clones were detected in pre-infection memory, suggesting pre-existing cross-reactive memory T cells joined the SARS-CoV-2 response. Only a couple of mild cases were covered in the study, and larger cohorts including severe cases with pre-infection samples were considered necessary. Contracting CD4+ clones appeared mostly in the CM and EM memory subsets, whereas CD8+ clones were enriched in EMRA. Balanced CD4/CD8 phenotypes were observed for clones contracting from day 15 to 85, whereas a bias towards CD4+ was observed for a second wave of clones expanding from day 15 to 37. The second-wave clones that peaked on day 37 were not confirmed to be SARS-CoV-2 specific.

Ficoll-Paque density gradient centrifugation was used to isolate PBMCs. From the cysteine up to the phenylalanine, the CDR3 has a length of 16 residues. Of all the DNA, just the CDR3 is kept, 48 bases in frame from base 1. Here V drops 0 bases and J drops 5 bases, and the junction holds 4 bases not matched to any gene. CDR1 and CDR2, looked up from the germline V gene (reference sequence), are SEHNR and FQNEAQ. This clonotype appeared a few times. Its antigen is still unknown. Base-call qualities are not available, and no considerably larger clone is one nucleotide away. The sequencing machine was an Illumina NovaSeq 6000. cDNA libraries for TCRalpha and TCRbeta were prepared by 5'RACE using constant-segment primers, with sample barcodes and unique molecular identifiers added. RNA was extracted from every sample with Trizol reagent. Amplification of the libraries took two PCR steps, and the second step added a second sample barcode plus Illumina TruSeq adapters. Libraries were sequenced on an Illumina NovaSeq with 2 x 150 bp paired-end reads. The original methods were these. Demultiplexing of reads and collapsing into UMI-guided consensus sequences were performed with migec v1.2.7. With mixcr v2.1.11, UMI consensuses were aligned to TRA and TRB V and J templates and assembled into clonotypes. Clonotypes were classified as expanded or contracted when called significant by both edgeR and NoisET, with noise models trained on biological replicates. For edgeR calls, the thresholds were a false discovery rate-adjusted p below 0.01 and a log2 fold-change of 1. As an exploratory analysis of dynamics, PCA with hierarchical clustering was applied to max-normalized trajectories of the 1000 most abundant clonotypes. Each responding clone was given a CD4 or CD8 phenotype based on the CD4+ and CD8+ repertoires, which had been sequenced separately. Using fastp at Q25 and MiXCR, TCRdb reprocessed the public reads and kept productive beta chains. Each entry is one CDR3 protein sequence, shown with its most common DNA and genes. TCRdb, not the authors, supplied the V and J calls. The sample table lists approximately 430,000 distinct CDR3 sequences, around 22% of them with a count of one. Around 14% of the sample belongs to the ten largest clones.

The sequencing input was PBMCs or a T cell subset sorted from them (not recorded which). Recombination joined TRBV7-9 with TRBJ1-6; the junction holds 7 bases that match TRBD1. The source of this sequence is an adult woman who had mild COVID-19 (a few samples of this study predate the infection). The sample titles of this study are shuffled in the database, so cell type and time point are left out; the donor was told from shared clones. The CDR3 reads CASSLAPGGHNSPLHF. The DNA sequence reads TGTGCCAGCAGCTTAGCCCCAGGGGGTCATAATTCACCCCTCCACTTT.